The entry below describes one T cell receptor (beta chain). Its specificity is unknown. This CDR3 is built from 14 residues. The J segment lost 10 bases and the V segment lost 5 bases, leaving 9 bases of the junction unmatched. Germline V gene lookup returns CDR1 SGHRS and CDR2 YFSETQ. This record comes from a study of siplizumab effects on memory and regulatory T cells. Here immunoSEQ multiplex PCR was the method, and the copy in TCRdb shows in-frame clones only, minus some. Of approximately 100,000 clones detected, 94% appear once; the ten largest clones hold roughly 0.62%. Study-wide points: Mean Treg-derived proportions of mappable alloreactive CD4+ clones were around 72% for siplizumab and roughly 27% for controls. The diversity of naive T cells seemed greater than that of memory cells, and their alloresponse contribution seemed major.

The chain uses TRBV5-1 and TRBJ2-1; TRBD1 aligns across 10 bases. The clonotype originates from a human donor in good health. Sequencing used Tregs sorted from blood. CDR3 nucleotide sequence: TGCGCCAGCAGTCGGGAGACAGGGGGCTGGGAGCAGTTCTTC. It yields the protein CASSRETGGWEQFF.